This section outlines one T cell receptor beta chain sequence together with its context. Antigen: not known. V shed 6 bases and J 4 bases; nucleotides not matched to a gene: 8. Germline CDR1 is MNHEY and CDR2 is SMNVEV (reference sequence). The CDR3 sequence is 14 residues long. These data originate in a study of T cell responses to AZD1222 COVID-19 vaccine. Study-level results: Rises in breadth and depth of Spike-specific TCRs came after two AZD1222 doses. There were mostly white British donors and more females than males, and clonal diversity was possibly underestimated. CD4 TCRs covered the whole spike, strongest at regions 160-218 and 743-854.

Sequenced by immunoSEQ multiplex PCR; TCRdb stores in-frame clones only, minus some. The sample yields 150,000 to 200,000 clones, roughly 88% seen once. The rearrangement links TRBV27 to TRBJ1-2, with 7 bases fitting TRBD1. This TCR came from an adult who received the AZD1222 COVID-19 vaccine. The specimen was peripheral blood, collected 28 days after the second AZD1222 dose. CDR3 loop: CASRATGAVYGYTF. CDR3 bases: TGTGCCAGCAGGGCCACAGGGGCGGTCTATGGCTACACCTTC.